Listed here are 15 T cell receptor beta chains from one sample, sequenced in a study of cytomegalovirus exposure and HLA in healthy donors. The study ran its PCR with 60 Vbeta and 13 Jbeta primers. Data came from immunoSEQ multiplex PCR; TCRdb stores just in-frame clones and leaves some out. This table holds 150,000 to 200,000 clones, approximately 59% found once. Input material: PBMCs. All receptors come from a man aged 35 to 55 in good health and CMV-seronegative.

The V and J genes are TRBV7-2 and TRBJ2-3, with D possibly being TRBD2 (5 bases). CDR3 length equals 15 residues. Germline CDR1 and CDR2: SGHTA and FQGNSA. The V gene lost 1 base and the J gene lost 3 bases, with 11 bases spanning the gap. CDR3 sequence (DNA): TGTGCCAGCAGCTTAGTTCGGGGTATGACAGATACGCAGTATTTT. It specifies CASSLVRGMTDTQYF.

This chain uses TRBV5-4 with TRBJ2-7; a weak D match, TRBD1 (5 bases). The CDR3 is made up of 14 amino acids. V gave up 5 bases and J gave up 0 bases, with 12 bases separating them. Germline CDR1 and CDR2: SGHNT and YYREEE (reference sequence). The CDR3 DNA is TGTGCCAGCAGTAAACAGGCGAGCTCCTACGAGCAGTACTTC. Translating it yields CASSKQASSYEQYF.

This clone was picked up one time. The rearrangement uses TRBV6-1 and TRBJ2-7; D is possibly TRBD2 (6 bases). The V end was cut by 4 bases, the J end by 4 bases, with 17 bases between. Germline lookup yields CDR1 MNHNS and CDR2 SASEGT. The CDR3 has 15 residues. The CDR3 DNA follows: TGTGCCAGCAGTGGCCCATGGAGGGCTGATTACGAGCAGTACTTC. Its protein product is CASSGPWRADYEQYF.

In the case of this clone: The sample holds other DNA sequences that translate to the same CDR3. V is TRBV19 and J is TRBJ2-1, with D tentatively TRBD2 (5 bases). Germline CDR1 and CDR2: LNHDA and SQIVND (reference sequence). This CDR3 has 15 residues. Deletions cut 5 bases from V and 0 bases from J, with 11 bases between. CDR3 sequence: CASSPGGSSYNEQFF. CDR3 coding DNA: TGTGCCAGTAGTCCGGGTGGGAGCTCCTACAATGAGCAGTTCTTC. The entire variable domain, with the rest obtained from reference TRBV19 and TRBJ2-1, is as follows: DGGITQSPKYLFRKEGQNVTLSCEQNLNHDAMYWYRQDPGQGLRLIYYSQIVNDFQKGDIAEGYSVSREKKESFPLTVTSAQKNPTAFYLCASSPGGSSYNEQFFGPGTRLTVL.

The chain is built from TRBV12-5 and TRBJ2-1; 9 bases match TRBD2. V shed 5 bases, J shed 8 bases, and the junction held 13 bases outside the gene matches. Germline-derived CDR1 and CDR2 are LGHNT and FRNRAP. The CDR3 totals 16 residues. In nucleotides, the CDR3 is TGTGCTAGTGGTCCAACCGGGACTAGCAGATTCTATGAGCAGTTCTTC. Its translation is CASGPTGTSRFYEQFF.

The DNA for the CDR3 is TGTGCCCTCGGCCGCGCAGGGGTCAACGAGCAGTACTTC. Protein: CALGRAGVNEQYF. The chain has TRBV10-3 and TRBJ2-7; perhaps TRBD1 as D (6 bases). The germline V gene encodes CDR1 ENHRY and CDR2 SYGVKD. V lost 11 bases to trimming and J lost 5 bases, with 19 bases between them. The CDR3 totals 13 residues.

This chain uses TRBV5-1 with TRBJ2-7; 7 nucleotides match TRBD1. Germline CDR1 is SGHRS and CDR2 is YFSETQ. Losses at the gene ends were 3 bases for V and 0 bases for J; bases not matched to a gene: 6. This CDR3 has 15 amino acids. CDR3 in DNA: TGCGCCAGCAGCTCGGTGACAGGGAGCTCCTACGAGCAGTACTTC. Amino acids: CASSSVTGSSYEQYF.

Remarks on this clone: At the DNA level, this CDR3 is encoded by other sequences in the same sample as well. V gene TRBV9 combines with J gene TRBJ2-7, with a tentative D call TRBD2 (6 bases). This CDR3 has 13 amino acids. The germline V gene has CDR1 SGDLS and CDR2 YYNGEE. Trimming pared 1 base from V and 6 bases from J, leaving 11 bases between. CDR3 protein: CASSVTSSSEQYF. The CDR3 DNA follows: TGTGCCAGCAGCGTAACTAGCAGCTCCGAGCAGTACTTC.

The chain joins TRBV4-2 to TRBJ2-5; 7 bases are a match to TRBD2. CDR1 is LGHNA, CDR2 YNFKEQ, per germline. CDR3 length: 17 amino acids. J was trimmed by 5 bases and V by 0 bases; bases with no gene match: 12. The CDR3 DNA reads as TGTGCCAGCAGCCAAGATAGAGGGTTCGAGCGGGACGAGACCCAGTACTTC. This codes for CASSQDRGFERDETQYF.

V gene TRBV5-4 combines with J gene TRBJ1-2; the match to TRBD1 covers 7 bases. The CDR3 covers 12 residues. CDR1 is SGHNT and CDR2 is YYREEE in the germline V gene (reference sequence). V lost 4 bases to trimming and J lost 4 bases; unmatched junction nucleotides: 1. CDR3 bases: TGTGCCAGCAGCCGACAGGGCTATGGCTACACCTTC. Encoded protein: CASSRQGYGYTF.

This clone has more than one count but fewer than ten. The V and J genes are TRBV11-3 and TRBJ2-5; a weak D match, TRBD2 (5 bases). CDR3 length: 13 residues. The V gene's germline CDR1 is SGHNT and CDR2 YENEEA. The germline V and J ends were trimmed by 4 bases and 5 bases, with 11 bases remaining between them. CDR3 residues: CASSYSDWETQYF. In DNA, the CDR3 is TGTGCCAGCAGCTACTCGGACTGGGAGACCCAGTACTTC.

The chain joins TRBV28 to TRBJ2-7, with TRBD1 as a possible D gene (6 bases). CDR1 is MDHEN, CDR2 SYDVKM, per germline. Trimming removed 2 bases at V and 2 bases at J, with 10 bases between. The CDR3 totals 14 residues. As DNA, the CDR3 is TGTGCCAGCAGTTTAACTGGGACACCCTACGAGCAGTACTTC. This translates into CASSLTGTPYEQYF.

This clone was recorded a few times. V usage is TRBV6-1 and J usage is TRBJ1-2, with TRBD1 matching 8 bases. V shed 5 bases, J shed 8 bases, and the junction held 7 bases outside the gene matches. The CDR3 runs 13 residues. CDR1 is MNHNS, CDR2 SASEGT, per germline. CDR3 sequence reads: CASSRNDRGGYTF. CDR3 in DNA: TGTGCCAGCAGTCGCAACGACAGGGGAGGCTACACCTTC.

This rearrangement joins TRBV7-6 to TRBJ2-2, with D maybe TRBD2 (6 bases). CDR3 length: 17 residues. Germline V gives CDR1 SGHVS, CDR2 FNYEAQ. Between the trimmed V and J ends, which lost 5 bases and 2 bases, there was a span of 18 bases. The DNA for the CDR3 is TGTGCCAGCAGCCCCCTGGGAGGTAGCGGCAACACCGGGGAGCTGTTTTTT. It yields the protein CASSPLGGSGNTGELFF. Filled out from reference TRBV7-6 and TRBJ2-2, the complete variable domain reads GAGVSQSPRYKVTKRGQDVALRCDPISGHVSLYWYRQALGQGPEFLTYFNYEAQQDKSGLPNDRFSAERPEGSISTLTIQRTEQRDSAMYRCASSPLGGSGNTGELFFGEGSRLTVL.

This CDR3 reads CASRGKPGSYEQYF. In nucleotides, the CDR3 is TGTGCCAGCAGGGGCAAACCGGGATCCTACGAGCAGTACTTC. This chain joins TRBV25-1 and TRBJ2-7; tentatively, D is TRBD2 (5 bases). The CDR3 has 14 amino acids. Germline V lookup: CDR1 MGHDK, CDR2 SYGVNS. The V end was cut by 6 bases, the J end by 1 base, with 13 bases between.